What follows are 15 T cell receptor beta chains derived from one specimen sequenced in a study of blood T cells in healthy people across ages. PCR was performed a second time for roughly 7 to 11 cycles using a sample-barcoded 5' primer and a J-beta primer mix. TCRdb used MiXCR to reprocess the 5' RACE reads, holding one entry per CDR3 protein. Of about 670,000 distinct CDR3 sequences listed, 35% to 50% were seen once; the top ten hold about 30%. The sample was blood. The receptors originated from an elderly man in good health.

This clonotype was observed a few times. CDR3 loop: CASSYAPGGYEQYF. The CDR3 bases are TGTGCCAGCAGTTACGCCCCTGGGGGATACGAGCAGTACTTC. The rearrangement links TRBV6-5 to TRBJ2-7; D is perhaps TRBD1 or TRBD2 (5 bases each). This CDR3 spans 14 amino acids. Germline V gene data show CDR1 as MNHEY and CDR2 as SVGAGI. V dropped 2 bases and J dropped 4 bases, with 12 bases sitting between them.

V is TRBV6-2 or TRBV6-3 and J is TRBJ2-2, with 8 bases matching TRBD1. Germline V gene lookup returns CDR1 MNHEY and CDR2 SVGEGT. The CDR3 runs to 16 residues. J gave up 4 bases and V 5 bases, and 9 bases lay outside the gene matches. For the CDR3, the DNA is TGTGCCAGCAGTCTTACCGGGACAGGATTCACCGGGGAGCTGTTTTTT. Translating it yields CASSLTGTGFTGELFF.

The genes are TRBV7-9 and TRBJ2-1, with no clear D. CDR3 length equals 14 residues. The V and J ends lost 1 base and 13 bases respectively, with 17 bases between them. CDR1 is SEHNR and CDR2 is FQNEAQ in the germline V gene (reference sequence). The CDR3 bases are TGTGCCAGCAGCTTAGTCCCGGAACAAGAGACCCAGTTCTTC. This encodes CASSLVPEQETQFF. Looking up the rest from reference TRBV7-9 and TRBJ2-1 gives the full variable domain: DTGVSQNPRHKITKRGQNVTFRCDPISEHNRLYWYRQTLGQGPEFLTYFQNEAQLEKSRLLSDRFSAERPKGSFSTLEIQRTEQGDSAMYLCASSLVPEQETQFFGPGTRLTVL.

CDR3 sequence (DNA): TGTGCCAGCAGCCAGTTGGACAGAAATGGCTACACCTTC. Protein sequence: CASSQLDRNGYTF. This chain joins TRBV3-1 and TRBJ1-2, with D perhaps TRBD1 (6 bases). Per germline, CDR1 LGHDT and CDR2 YNNKEL (reference sequence). This CDR3 comprises 13 residues. V was clipped by 3 bases and J by 6 bases, with 11 bases between them.

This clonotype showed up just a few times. CDR3 in amino acids: CSARSPQGSGVNNEQFF. The CDR3 nucleotides read TGCAGTGCTAGGTCCCCTCAGGGTAGCGGGGTCAACAATGAGCAGTTCTTC. The chain uses TRBV20-1 and TRBJ2-1; TRBD2 agrees at 8 bases. With 3 bases clipped from V and 5 bases from J, the junction kept 15 bases outside the gene matches. The CDR3 runs 17 residues. Per the germline V gene, CDR1 is DFQATT and CDR2 is SNEGSKA (reference sequence).

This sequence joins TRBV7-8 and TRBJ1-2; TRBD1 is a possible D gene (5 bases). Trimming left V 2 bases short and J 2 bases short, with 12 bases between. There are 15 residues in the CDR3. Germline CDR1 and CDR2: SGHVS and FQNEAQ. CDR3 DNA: TGTGCCAGCAGCTTACAGGGTCGGGGAAACTATGGCTACACCTTC. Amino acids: CASSLQGRGNYGYTF.

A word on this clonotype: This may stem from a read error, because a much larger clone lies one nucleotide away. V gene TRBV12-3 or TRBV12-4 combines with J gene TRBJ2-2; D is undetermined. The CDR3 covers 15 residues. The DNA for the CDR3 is TGTGCCTGCAGTTTTGGGGTGCTCGGAAGCGGGGAGCTGTTTTTT. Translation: CACSFGVLGSGELFF.

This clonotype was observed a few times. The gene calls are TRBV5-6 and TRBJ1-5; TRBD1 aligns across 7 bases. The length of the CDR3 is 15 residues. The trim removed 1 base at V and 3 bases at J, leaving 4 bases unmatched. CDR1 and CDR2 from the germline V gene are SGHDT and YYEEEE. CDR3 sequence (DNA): TGTGCCAGCAGCTTGATGACAGGGACCAATCAGCCCCAGCATTTT. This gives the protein CASSLMTGTNQPQHF.

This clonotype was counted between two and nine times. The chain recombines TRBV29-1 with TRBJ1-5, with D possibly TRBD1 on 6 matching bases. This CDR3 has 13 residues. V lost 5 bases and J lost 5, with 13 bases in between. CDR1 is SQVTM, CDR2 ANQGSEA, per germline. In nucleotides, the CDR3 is TGCAGCGTTACGGACAGTCCCTATCAGCCCCAGCATTTT. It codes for CSVTDSPYQPQHF. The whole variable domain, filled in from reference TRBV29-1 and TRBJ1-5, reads SAVISQKPSRDICQRGTSLTIQCQVDSQVTMMFWYRQQPGQSLTLIATANQGSEATYESGFVIDKFPISRPNLTFSTLTVSNMSPEDSSIYLCSVTDSPYQPQHFGDGTRLSIL.

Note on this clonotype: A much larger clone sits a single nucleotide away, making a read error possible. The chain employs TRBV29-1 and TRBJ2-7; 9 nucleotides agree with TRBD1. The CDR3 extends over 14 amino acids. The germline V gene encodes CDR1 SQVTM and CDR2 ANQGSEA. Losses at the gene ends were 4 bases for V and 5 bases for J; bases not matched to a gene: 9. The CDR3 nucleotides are TGCAGCGTTGGGGCGGAACAGGGGGCCCACGAGCAGTACTTC. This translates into CSVGAEQGAHEQYF.

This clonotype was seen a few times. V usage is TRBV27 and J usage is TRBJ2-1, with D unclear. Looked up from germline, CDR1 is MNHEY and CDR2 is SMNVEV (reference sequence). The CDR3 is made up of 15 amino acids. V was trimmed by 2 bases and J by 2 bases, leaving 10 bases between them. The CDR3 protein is CASSLRPEPYNEQFF. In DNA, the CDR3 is TGTGCCAGCAGTTTAAGACCCGAGCCCTACAATGAGCAGTTCTTC.

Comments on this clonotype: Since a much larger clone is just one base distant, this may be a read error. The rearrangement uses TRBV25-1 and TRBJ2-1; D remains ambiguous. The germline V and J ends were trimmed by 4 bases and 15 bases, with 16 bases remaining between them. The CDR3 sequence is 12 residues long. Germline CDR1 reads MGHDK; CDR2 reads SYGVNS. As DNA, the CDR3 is TGTGCCAGCAGTGTAAGCGCGAGTGTTTGGTTCTTC. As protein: CASSVSASVWFF.

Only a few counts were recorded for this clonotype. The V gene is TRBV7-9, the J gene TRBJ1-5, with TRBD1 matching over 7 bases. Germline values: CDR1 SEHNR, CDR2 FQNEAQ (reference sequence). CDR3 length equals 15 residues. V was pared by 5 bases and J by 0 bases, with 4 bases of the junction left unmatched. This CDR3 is CASSLTGDSNQPQHF. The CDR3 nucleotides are TGTGCCAGCAGCCTTACAGGGGATAGCAATCAGCCCCAGCATTTT.

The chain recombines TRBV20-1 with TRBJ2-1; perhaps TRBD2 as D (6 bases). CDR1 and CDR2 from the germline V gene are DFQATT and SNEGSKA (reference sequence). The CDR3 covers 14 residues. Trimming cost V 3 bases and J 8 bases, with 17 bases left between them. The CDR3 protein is CSARRDDSGDEQFF. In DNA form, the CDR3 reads TGCAGTGCTAGGAGGGATGATAGCGGAGATGAGCAGTTCTTC.

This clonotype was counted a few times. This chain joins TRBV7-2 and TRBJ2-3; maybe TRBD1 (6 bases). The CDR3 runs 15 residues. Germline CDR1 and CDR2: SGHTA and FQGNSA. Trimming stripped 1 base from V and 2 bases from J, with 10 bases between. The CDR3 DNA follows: TGTGCCAGCAGCTTAGAACAGGGAAACACAGATACGCAGTATTTT. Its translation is CASSLEQGNTDTQYF.